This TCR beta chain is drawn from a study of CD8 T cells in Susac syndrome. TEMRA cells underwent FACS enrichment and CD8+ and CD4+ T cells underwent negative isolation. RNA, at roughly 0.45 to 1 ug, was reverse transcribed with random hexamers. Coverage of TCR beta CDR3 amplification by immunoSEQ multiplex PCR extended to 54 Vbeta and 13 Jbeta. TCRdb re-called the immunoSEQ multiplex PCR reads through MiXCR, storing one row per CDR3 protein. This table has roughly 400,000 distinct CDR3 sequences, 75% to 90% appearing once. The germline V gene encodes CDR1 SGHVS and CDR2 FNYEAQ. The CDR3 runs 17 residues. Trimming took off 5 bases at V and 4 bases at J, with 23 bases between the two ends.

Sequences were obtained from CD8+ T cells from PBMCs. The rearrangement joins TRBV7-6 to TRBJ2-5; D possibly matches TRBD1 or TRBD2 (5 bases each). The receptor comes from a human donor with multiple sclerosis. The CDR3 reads CASSAAVSGTAGETQYF. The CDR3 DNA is TGTGCCAGCAGCGCGGCTGTCTCCGGGACGGCGGGAGAGACCCAGTACTTC.